The entry below gives a single TCR beta chain sequence along with its context. This sample was taken from a study of T cells in Graves' hyperthyroidism and ophthalmopathy. Fresh peripheral blood, approximately 10 ml, was the source of the PBMCs. V was shortened by 5 bases and J by 3 bases, with 19 bases between the two germline ends. Germline-derived CDR1 and CDR2 are SGHAT and FQNNGV. The CDR3 loop spans 17 amino acids. Using RNA transcripts as the source, TCR beta CDR3 regions were amplified. Initially, a first-round RT-PCR of the TCR CDR3 employed the HTBI primer set. MiXCR was run by TCRdb on the multiplex PCR reads, yielding one entry per CDR3 protein. The sample yields hundreds of thousands of distinct CDR3 sequences, around 20% seen once.

The sample consisted of blood. The chain employs TRBV11-2 and TRBJ2-2; D is possibly TRBD1 or TRBD2 (6 bases each). This clonotype was obtained from a man aged 30 to 45 with Graves' ophthalmopathy. The CDR3 sequence is CASSLSTGAIYTGELFF. In DNA, the CDR3 is TGTGCCAGCAGCCTCTCGACGGGGGCAATTTACACCGGGGAGCTGTTTTTT.